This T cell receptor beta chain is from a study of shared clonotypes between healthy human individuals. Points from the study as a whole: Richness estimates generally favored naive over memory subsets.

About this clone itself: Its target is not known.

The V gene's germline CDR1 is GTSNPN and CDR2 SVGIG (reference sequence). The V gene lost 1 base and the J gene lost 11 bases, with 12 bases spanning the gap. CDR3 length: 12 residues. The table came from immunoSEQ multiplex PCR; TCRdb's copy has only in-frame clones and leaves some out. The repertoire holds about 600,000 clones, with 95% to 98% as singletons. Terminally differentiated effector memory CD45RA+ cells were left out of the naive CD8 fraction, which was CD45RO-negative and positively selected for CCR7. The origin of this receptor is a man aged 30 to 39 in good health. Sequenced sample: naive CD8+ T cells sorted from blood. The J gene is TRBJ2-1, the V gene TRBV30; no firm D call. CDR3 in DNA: TGTGCCTGGAGTGATAATACGGGCAAGCAGTTCTTC. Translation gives CAWSDNTGKQFF.